This T cell receptor (beta chain) was found in a study of CXCR3-negative and CXCR3-positive naive CD8 T cells. This CDR3 is 15 amino acids long. Germline V gives CDR1 SGHTA, CDR2 FQGTGA. Subsets of CD8+ T cells were each sorted in triplicate at around 320,000 cells apiece. In preparing the TRB cDNA libraries, 5' RACE with UMI labels was used. TCRdb re-called the 5' RACE reads and gives one entry per CDR3 protein, without DNA. Recorded here are 150,000 or so distinct CDR3 sequences; the top ten clones represent nearly 0.5%. Sequences were obtained from naive CXCR3- CD8+ T cells from blood. As for subset: CD45RO-CCR7+CD27+CD95- naive CD8+ T cells lacking CXCR3 (TNR3-). The chain recombines TRBV7-3 with TRBJ2-1; TCRdb's D gene call, TRBD2, goes unchecked for lack of DNA. This receptor was taken from a human donor in good health. Some clones in this sample may be carry-over from other donors' samples. The CDR3 sequence: CASSLLGQFLNEQFF.